The sequence of this T cell receptor (beta chain) was determined in a study of cytomegalovirus exposure and HLA in healthy donors. Whole-study results and caveats: As a later analysis revealed, most CMV-associated TCR beta chains appeared HLA-restricted. A list of approximately 150 TCR beta chains associated with cytomegalovirus was given.

To note about this clone: Its antigen is currently unknown.

V dropped 6 bases and J dropped 0 bases, with 2 bases sitting between them. Germline lookup yields CDR1 MNHNY and CDR2 SVGAGI (reference sequence). The CDR3 has 11 residues. The PCR made use of 60 Vbeta and 13 Jbeta primers. Profiled with immunoSEQ multiplex PCR; TCRdb holds only in-frame clones, not every one. The repertoire holds around 140,000 clones, with over 60% as singletons. The sequence was collected from a female donor in good health and CMV-seropositive. The sample consisted of PBMCs. The chain employs TRBV6-6 and TRBJ1-2, with D unresolved. The CDR3 sequence is CASSSNYGYTF. CDR3 in DNA: TGTGCCAGCAGCTCTAACTATGGCTACACCTTC.